This passage covers 21 T cell receptor beta chains from one sample sequenced in a study of CD8+CD57+ T cells in acquired aplastic anemia. Researchers used genomic DNA as the template to profile TCR beta VDJ and CDR3. Via MiXCR, TCRdb re-called the reads, giving one row per CDR3 protein. The repertoire holds around 150,000 distinct CDR3 sequences, with 47% as singletons. In patients chosen for sequencing, flow cytometry had shown CD8+CD57+ cell expansion. Material: sorted CD4+, CD8+, or CD8+CD57+ T cells (not recorded which) from PBMCs. These receptors all come from a human donor with aplastic anemia.

This clonotype appeared a single time. This sequence joins TRBV29-1 and TRBJ1-1; possibly TRBD1 for D (5 bases). Germline-derived CDR1 and CDR2 are SQVTM and ANQGSEA. Deletions cut 7 bases from V and 4 bases from J, with 25 bases between. The CDR3 has 16 amino acids. In DNA form, the CDR3 reads TGCAGCGCCGACGGACCAGGGCAGGAGAGCGGCACTGAAGCTTTCTTT. Translation: CSADGPGQESGTEAFF.

The rearrangement joins TRBV19 to TRBJ2-7; possible D gene TRBD1, 6 bases. Between the trimmed V and J ends, which lost 8 bases and 4 bases, there was a span of 6 bases. Germline values: CDR1 LNHDA, CDR2 SQIVND (reference sequence). CDR3 length equals 10 residues. As DNA, the CDR3 is TGTGCCAGTGGACAGTACGAGCAGTACTTC. Translating gives CASGQYEQYF.

A single count supports this clonotype. This chain connects TRBV7-8 to TRBJ2-5, with D tentatively TRBD2 (5 bases). CDR3 length: 13 amino acids. Germline CDR1 reads SGHVS; CDR2 reads FQNEAQ. V shed 3 bases and J shed 4 bases, with 9 bases lying between them. CDR3 protein: CASSLASRETQYF. CDR3 DNA: TGTGCCAGCAGCTTGGCTAGCCGAGAGACCCAGTACTTC.

The chain couples TRBV20-1 to TRBJ2-1; 11 bases fit TRBD1. This CDR3 spans 14 amino acids. CDR1 is DFQATT, CDR2 SNEGSKA, per germline (reference sequence). The junction had 8 bases not matched to a gene; V was cut back by 6 bases and J by 7 bases. CDR3 amino acids: CSAPGQGVGNEQFF. CDR3 nucleotides: TGCAGTGCACCGGGACAGGGGGTAGGTAATGAGCAGTTCTTC.

There are many counts of this clonotype. The chain is built from TRBV19 and TRBJ1-4, with D tentatively TRBD1 (5 bases). The length of the CDR3 is 15 residues. The germline V gene has CDR1 LNHDA and CDR2 SQIVND (reference sequence). Trimming stripped 9 bases from V and 9 bases from J, with 23 bases between. This CDR3 reads CASTSPGTMSQKLFF. The CDR3 DNA reads as TGTGCCAGCACCAGTCCCGGGACGATGAGCCAAAAACTGTTTTTT.

The gene calls are TRBV29-1 and TRBJ2-3; D remains ambiguous. CDR3 length equals 13 residues. Germline V gene sequence: CDR1 SQVTM, CDR2 ANQGSEA. The CDR3 coding sequence is TGCTCTTCCAGTTCTACGAACACAGATACGCAGTATTTT. Translation gives CSSSSTNTDTQYF.

The chain is built from TRBV20-1 and TRBJ2-3; 7 bases are shared with TRBD2. With 3 bases clipped from V and 2 bases from J, the junction kept 11 bases outside the gene matches. The CDR3 totals 16 residues. Germline V gene sequence: CDR1 DFQATT, CDR2 SNEGSKA (reference sequence). CDR3 in DNA: TGCAGTGCTAGCGGCGGGAGCGTTACGATCACAGATACGCAGTATTTT. This translates into CSASGGSVTITDTQYF.

This clonotype occurred many times. The genes are TRBV5-4 and TRBJ2-1, with 11 bases lining up with TRBD2. Germline loops: CDR1 SGHNT, CDR2 YYREEE (reference sequence). The V segment lost 4 bases and the J segment 7 bases; nucleotides outside the gene matches: 7. The CDR3 covers 15 residues. The CDR3 spells CASSRLAGGPNEQFF. The CDR3 bases are TGTGCCAGCAGCCGTTTAGCGGGAGGGCCAAATGAGCAGTTCTTC.

As for this clonotype: This sequence may be a read error, since a much larger clone differs from it by one base. V and J are TRBV7-3 and TRBJ1-1; D perhaps matches TRBD1 (5 bases). Trimming left V 4 bases short and J 1 base short, with 13 bases between. CDR1 is SGHTA, CDR2 FQGTGA, per germline. The CDR3 sequence is 15 residues long. In DNA, the CDR3 is TGTGCCAGCAGCTCCCTCGAGGGACCGAACACTGAAGCTTTCTTT. Its translation: CASSSLEGPNTEAFF. Using reference TRBV7-3 and TRBJ1-1 for the parts outside the CDR3, the full variable domain is GAGVSQTPSNKVTEKGKYVELRCDPISGHTALYWYRQSLGQGPEFLIYFQGTGAADDSGLPNDRFFAVRPEGSVSTLKIQRTERGDSAVYLCASSSLEGPNTEAFFGQGTRLTVV.

The chain is built from TRBV15 and TRBJ2-6, with D perhaps TRBD2 (6 bases). The CDR3 covers 17 residues. Looked up from germline, CDR1 is LNHNV and CDR2 is YYDKDF (reference sequence). The V and J ends lost 3 bases and 5 bases respectively, with 17 bases between them. In nucleotides, the CDR3 is TGTGCCACCAGCAGTGTACAAGGTGGCGGGAGGGCCAACGTCCTGACTTTC. This encodes CATSSVQGGGRANVLTF.

This clonotype was detected many times. The CDR3 region is CASSRTGRGDTEAFF. For the CDR3, the DNA is TGTGCCAGCAGCCGGACAGGGCGGGGAGACACTGAAGCTTTCTTT. J is TRBJ1-1 and V is TRBV5-4; 8 bases fit TRBD1. Unmatched junction bases numbered 8, after V lost 4 bases and J lost 3 bases. The CDR3 extends over 15 amino acids. Per the germline V gene, CDR1 is SGHNT and CDR2 is YYREEE (reference sequence).

This clonotype occurred many times. The gene calls are TRBV29-1 and TRBJ2-1, with D hard to call. The germline gives CDR1 SQVTM, CDR2 ANQGSEA. Trimming took off 7 bases at V and 1 base at J, with 5 bases between the two ends. This CDR3 comprises 11 residues. The CDR3 coding sequence is TGCAGCGCCCTGTCCTACAATGAGCAGTTCTTC. This encodes CSALSYNEQFF.

The rearrangement links TRBV2 to TRBJ2-5, with D perhaps assigned TRBD1 or TRBD2 (7 bases each). CDR3 size: 14 residues. The germline V and J ends were trimmed by 4 bases and 4 bases, with 13 bases remaining between them. CDR1 is SNHLY, CDR2 FYNNEI, per germline. CDR3 region: CASSGQGGGETQYF. CDR3 bases: TGTGCCAGCAGTGGACAGGGAGGGGGAGAGACCCAGTACTTC.

This clonotype was recorded at least ten times. The V call is TRBV2, the J call TRBJ2-3, with TRBD2 matching 12 bases. This CDR3 region has 16 residues. The J segment lost 5 bases and the V segment lost 4 bases, leaving 7 bases of the junction unmatched. The germline V gene has CDR1 SNHLY and CDR2 FYNNEI. CDR3 sequence (DNA): TGTGCCAGCAGTGCTAGCGGGAGGGCCGTTGGAGATACGCAGTATTTT. Translation gives CASSASGRAVGDTQYF. Full variable domain (missing parts from reference TRBV2 and TRBJ2-3): EPEVTQTPSHQVTQMGQEVILRCVPISNHLYFYWYRQILGQKVEFLVSFYNNEISEKSEIFDDQFSVERPDGSNFTLKIRSTKLEDSAMYFCASSASGRAVGDTQYFGPGTRLTVL.

This clonotype was seen only a few times. This sequence may be a read error, since a much larger clone differs from it by one base. The chain has TRBV11-1 and TRBJ2-2, with unresolved D. This CDR3 is built from 11 residues. Germline V gives CDR1 SGHAT, CDR2 FQDESV (reference sequence). V was cut by 3 bases and J by 6 bases, with 2 bases left in between. CDR3 nucleotides: TGTGCCAGCAGCTTTCCCGGGGAGCTGTTTTTT. Amino acid sequence: CASSFPGELFF.

The genes are TRBV5-4 and TRBJ1-1; D not resolved. V was clipped by 0 bases and J by 8 bases, with 11 bases between them. This CDR3 is 13 amino acids long. The germline gives CDR1 SGHNT, CDR2 YYREEE (reference sequence). CDR3 sequence: CASSLDDGREAFF. In DNA form, the CDR3 reads TGTGCCAGCAGCTTGGATGACGGTAGAGAAGCTTTCTTT.

This clonotype was seen only a few times. This chain links TRBV29-1 with TRBJ2-1, with 7 bases matching TRBD1. After removal of 7 bases from V and 0 bases from J, the junction contained 9 bases not matched to a gene. Per germline, CDR1 SQVTM and CDR2 ANQGSEA. The CDR3 spans 15 residues. This CDR3 is CSAGETGSSYNEQFF. CDR3 DNA sequence: TGCAGCGCCGGGGAGACAGGGAGCTCCTACAATGAGCAGTTCTTC.

This clonotype appeared a few times. The J gene is TRBJ1-4, the V gene TRBV12-3 or TRBV12-4, with 10 bases aligning to TRBD1. There are 15 residues in the CDR3. The ends lost 2 bases at V and 9 bases at J; junction bases unmatched: 6. The CDR3 loop is CASSLKGTGDKKLFF. DNA of the CDR3: TGTGCCAGCAGTTTAAAGGGGACAGGGGACAAAAAACTGTTTTTT.

This clonotype was counted ten times or more. The rearrangement links TRBV19 to TRBJ1-1, with unresolved D. Germline loops: CDR1 LNHDA, CDR2 SQIVND (reference sequence). Trimming shortened V by 4 bases and J by 7 bases, and 16 bases separated the two germline ends. The CDR3 loop spans 14 amino acids. CDR3 nucleotides: TGTGCCAGTAGTACGACCCGTAACAGCGGTGAAGCTTTCTTT. Protein: CASSTTRNSGEAFF.

This clonotype was detected ten times or more. This sequence joins TRBV7-3 and TRBJ2-2, with D perhaps matching TRBD2 (6 bases). Trimming took off 2 bases at V and 7 bases at J, with 17 bases between the two ends. CDR1 is SGHTA and CDR2 is FQGTGA in the germline V gene. The CDR3 spans 16 residues. The CDR3 nucleotides are TGTGCCAGCAGCTTAGGGGCCGGGACCGGGGGCGGGGAGCTGTTTTTT. It yields the protein CASSLGAGTGGGELFF.

This clonotype has a count of ten or more. V is TRBV18 and J is TRBJ1-6; 8 nucleotides match TRBD1. This CDR3 contains 13 residues. J was trimmed by 8 bases and V by 3 bases; bases with no gene match: 0. CDR1 is KGHSH, CDR2 LQKENI, per germline. The CDR3 here is CASSPTGDSPLHF. In nucleotides, the CDR3 is TGTGCCAGCTCACCGACAGGGGATTCACCCCTCCACTTT.